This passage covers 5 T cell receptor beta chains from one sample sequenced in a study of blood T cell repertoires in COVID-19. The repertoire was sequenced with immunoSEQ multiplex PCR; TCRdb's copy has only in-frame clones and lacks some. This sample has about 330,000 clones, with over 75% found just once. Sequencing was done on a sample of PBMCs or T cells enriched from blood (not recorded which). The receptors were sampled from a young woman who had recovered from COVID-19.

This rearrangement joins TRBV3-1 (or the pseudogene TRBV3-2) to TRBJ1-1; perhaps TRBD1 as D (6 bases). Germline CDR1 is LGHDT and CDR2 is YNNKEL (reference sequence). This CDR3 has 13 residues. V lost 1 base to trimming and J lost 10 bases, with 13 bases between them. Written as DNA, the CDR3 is TGTGCCAGCAGCCAAGGCTGGGCAGGGGTAGCTTTCTTT. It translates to CASSQGWAGVAFF.

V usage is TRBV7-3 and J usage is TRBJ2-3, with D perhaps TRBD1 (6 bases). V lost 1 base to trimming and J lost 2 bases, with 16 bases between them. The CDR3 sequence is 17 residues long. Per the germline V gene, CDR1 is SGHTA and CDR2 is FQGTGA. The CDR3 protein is CASSLIPSGQHTDTQYF. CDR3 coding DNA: TGTGCCAGCAGCTTAATTCCCTCGGGACAACACACAGATACGCAGTATTTT.

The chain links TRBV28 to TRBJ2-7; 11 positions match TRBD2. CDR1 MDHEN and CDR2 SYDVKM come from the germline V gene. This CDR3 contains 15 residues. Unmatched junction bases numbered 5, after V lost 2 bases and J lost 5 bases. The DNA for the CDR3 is TGTGCCAGCAGTTTAGGGGCTAGCGGGAGGAACGAGCAGTACTTC. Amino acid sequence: CASSLGASGRNEQYF.

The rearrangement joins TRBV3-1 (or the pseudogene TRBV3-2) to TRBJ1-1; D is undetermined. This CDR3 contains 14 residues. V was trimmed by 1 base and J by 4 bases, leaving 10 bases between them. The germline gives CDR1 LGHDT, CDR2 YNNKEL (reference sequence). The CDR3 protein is CASSQGQRRTEAFF. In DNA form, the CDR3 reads TGTGCCAGCAGCCAAGGGCAGAGGCGCACTGAAGCTTTCTTT.

The CDR3 here is CASSPRAGGNQPQHF. The CDR3 coding sequence is TGTGCCAGCAGCCCCAGGGCAGGGGGCAATCAGCCCCAGCATTTT. The chain recombines TRBV6-2 or TRBV6-3 with TRBJ1-5; tentatively, D is TRBD1 (6 bases). V shed 6 bases and J shed 2 bases, with 14 bases lying between them. The CDR3 loop spans 15 amino acids. The germline V gene has CDR1 MNHEY and CDR2 SVGEGT.